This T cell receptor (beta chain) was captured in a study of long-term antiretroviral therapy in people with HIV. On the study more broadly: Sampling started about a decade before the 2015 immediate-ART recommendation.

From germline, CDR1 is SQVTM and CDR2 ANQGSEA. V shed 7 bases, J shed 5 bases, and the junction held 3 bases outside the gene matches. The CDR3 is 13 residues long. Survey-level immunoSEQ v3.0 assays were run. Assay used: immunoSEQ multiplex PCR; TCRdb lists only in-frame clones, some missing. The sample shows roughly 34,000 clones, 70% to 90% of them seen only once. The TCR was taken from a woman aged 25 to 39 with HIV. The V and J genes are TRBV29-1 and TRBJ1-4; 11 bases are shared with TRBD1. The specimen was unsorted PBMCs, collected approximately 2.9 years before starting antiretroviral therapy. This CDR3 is CSAGDRGNEKLFF. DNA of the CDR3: TGCAGCGCCGGGGACAGGGGGAATGAAAAACTGTTTTTT.